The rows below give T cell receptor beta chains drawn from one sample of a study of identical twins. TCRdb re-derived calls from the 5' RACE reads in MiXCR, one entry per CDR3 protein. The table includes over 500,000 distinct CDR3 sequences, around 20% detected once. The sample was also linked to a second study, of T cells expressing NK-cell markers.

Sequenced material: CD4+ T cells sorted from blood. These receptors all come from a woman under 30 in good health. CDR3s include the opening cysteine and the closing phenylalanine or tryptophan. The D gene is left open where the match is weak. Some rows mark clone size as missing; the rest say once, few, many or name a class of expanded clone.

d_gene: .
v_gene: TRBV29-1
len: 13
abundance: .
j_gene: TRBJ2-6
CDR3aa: CSVGTSGANVLTF
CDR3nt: TGCAGCGTTGGGACATCTGGGGCCAACGTCCTGACTTTC

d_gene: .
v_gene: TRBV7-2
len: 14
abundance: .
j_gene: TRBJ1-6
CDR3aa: CASSIRGWNSPLHF
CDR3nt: TGTGCCAGCAGCATTAGGGGTTGGAATTCACCCCTCCACTTT

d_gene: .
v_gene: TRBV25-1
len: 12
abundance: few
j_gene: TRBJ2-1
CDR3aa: CASSESNNEQFF
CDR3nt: TGTGCCAGCAGTGAATCCAACAATGAGCAGTTCTTC

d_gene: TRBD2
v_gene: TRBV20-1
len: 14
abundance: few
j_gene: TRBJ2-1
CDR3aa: CSAPSGGAYNEQFF
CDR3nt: TGCAGTGCCCCTAGCGGGGGGGCTTACAATGAGCAGTTCTTC

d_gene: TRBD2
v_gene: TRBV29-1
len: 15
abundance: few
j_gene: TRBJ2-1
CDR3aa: CSVELAGGWYNEQFF
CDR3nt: TGCAGCGTTGAACTAGCGGGAGGTTGGTACAATGAGCAGTTCTTC

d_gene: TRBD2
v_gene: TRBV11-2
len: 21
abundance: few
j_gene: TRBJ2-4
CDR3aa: CASSLVGVAGPQIKAKNIQYF
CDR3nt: TGTGCCAGCAGCTTAGTAGGAGTAGCGGGACCTCAGATTAAAGCCAAAAACATTCAGTACTTC

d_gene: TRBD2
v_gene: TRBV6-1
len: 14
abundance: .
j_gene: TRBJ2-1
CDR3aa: CASRKPGLAGEQFF
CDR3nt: TGTGCCAGCAGAAAACCGGGACTAGCGGGAGAGCAGTTCTTC

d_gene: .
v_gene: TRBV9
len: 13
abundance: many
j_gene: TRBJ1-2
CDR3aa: CASSVGGGYGYTF
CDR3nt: TGTGCCAGCAGCGTAGGGGGGGGCTATGGCTACACCTTC

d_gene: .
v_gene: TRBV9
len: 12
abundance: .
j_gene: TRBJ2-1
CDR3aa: CASSSWGHEQFF
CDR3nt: TGTGCCAGCAGCTCATGGGGCCATGAGCAGTTCTTC

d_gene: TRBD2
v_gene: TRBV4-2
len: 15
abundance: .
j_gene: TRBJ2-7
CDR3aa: CASSHAGGARREQYF
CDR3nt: TGTGCCAGCAGCCATGCGGGGGGGGCACGGCGAGAGCAGTACTTC

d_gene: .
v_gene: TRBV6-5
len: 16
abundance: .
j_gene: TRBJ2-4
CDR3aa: CASSYRQAGTKNIQYF
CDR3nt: TGTGCCAGCAGTTACCGGCAGGCGGGAACCAAAAACATTCAGTACTTC

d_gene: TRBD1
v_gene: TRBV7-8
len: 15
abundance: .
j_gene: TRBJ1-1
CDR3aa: CASSAPRTGYTEAFF
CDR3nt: TGTGCCAGCAGCGCACCTCGGACAGGATACACTGAAGCTTTCTTT

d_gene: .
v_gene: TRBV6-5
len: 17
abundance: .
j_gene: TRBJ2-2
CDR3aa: CASSYGSLPPNTGELFF
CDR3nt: TGTGCCAGCAGTTACGGGTCCCTGCCACCGAACACCGGGGAGCTGTTTTTT

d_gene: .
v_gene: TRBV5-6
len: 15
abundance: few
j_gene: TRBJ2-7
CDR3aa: CASSRRGGATDEQYF
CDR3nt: TGTGCCAGCAGCCGTAGGGGGGGGGCGACCGACGAGCAGTACTTC

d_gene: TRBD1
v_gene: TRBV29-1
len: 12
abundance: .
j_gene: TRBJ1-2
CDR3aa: CSAWDRNYGYTF
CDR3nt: TGCAGCGCATGGGACAGAAACTATGGCTACACCTTC

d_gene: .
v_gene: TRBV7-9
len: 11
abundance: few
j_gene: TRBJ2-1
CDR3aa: CASTPLNEQFF
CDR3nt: TGTGCCAGCACCCCGCTTAATGAGCAGTTCTTC

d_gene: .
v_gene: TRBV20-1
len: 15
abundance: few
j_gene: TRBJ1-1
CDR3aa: CSAVPGRGMNTEAFF
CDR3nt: TGCAGTGCTGTCCCGGGACGGGGAATGAACACTGAAGCTTTCTTT

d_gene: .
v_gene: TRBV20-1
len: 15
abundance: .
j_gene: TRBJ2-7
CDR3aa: CSASPEPLEFYEQYF
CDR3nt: TGCAGTGCTAGTCCCGAACCCTTAGAGTTCTACGAGCAGTACTTC

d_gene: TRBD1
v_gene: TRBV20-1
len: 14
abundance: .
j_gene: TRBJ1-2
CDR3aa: CSARDQGTANGYTF
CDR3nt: TGCAGTGCTAGAGATCAAGGGACAGCTAATGGCTACACCTTC

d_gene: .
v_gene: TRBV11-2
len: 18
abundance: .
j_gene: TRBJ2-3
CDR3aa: CASSRSAKPSKGTDTQYF
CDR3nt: TGTGCCAGCAGCCGATCTGCTAAACCGAGTAAGGGCACAGATACGCAGTATTTT

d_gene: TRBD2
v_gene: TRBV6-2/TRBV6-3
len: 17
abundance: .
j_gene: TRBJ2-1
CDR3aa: CASSPYRRAGVGNEQFF
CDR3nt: TGTGCCAGCAGTCCCTACCGGAGGGCGGGAGTAGGGAATGAGCAGTTCTTC

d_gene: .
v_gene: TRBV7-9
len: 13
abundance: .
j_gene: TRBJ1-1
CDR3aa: CASALQGSTEAFF
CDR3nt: TGTGCCAGCGCCTTACAGGGCTCCACTGAAGCTTTCTTT